This T cell receptor beta chain was identified in a study of high-grade serous ovarian cancer treatment subgroups (dated by TCRdb to about 2021). Some background on the complete study: On average, sequencing produced fewer than 15,000 reads and 6,500 to 7,500 unique TCR beta rearrangements for each sample. Under a laparoscopic triage algorithm, patients with high-grade serous ovarian cancer were grouped by complete gross resection or by neoadjuvant chemotherapy response, and the study profiled the TCR beta repertoires of these patients. The approximately 30-patient cohort included roughly ten patients with no residual disease after primary surgery (R0), roughly ten excellent NACT responders, and roughly ten poor NACT responders. Each patient contributed one primary tumor and two metastatic tumor samples, giving more than 75 samples in total.

The approximately 98 tumor samples underwent high-throughput TCR profiling using ImmunoSEQ. Concerning the study's data processing: To measure repertoire diversity, the metrics used were richness (unique productive sequences), clonality, evenness and relatedness, and the Bhattacharyya coefficient was used to assess similarity between samples. In a sensitivity analysis, TCRs with fewer than two reads were excluded, and consistent conclusions were obtained. TCRdb re-hosts the immuneACCESS table, in-frame sequences only. Its copies lack some clones; in the studies checked, an unresolved V gene accounts for under half of them, and the cause for the rest is not known. V, J and clone size derive from that table, while D and trimming were established from the DNA sequence. The sample includes about 39,000 clones, with approximately 81% observed a single time. The ten biggest clones cover roughly 3% of the sample.

Worth noting for this clone: The specificity of this receptor is unknown. No base quality information exists; no much larger clone differs at one position.

The CDR3 holds 20 amino acids from the cysteine to the phenylalanine. This entry keeps only the CDR3 DNA: 60 bases, framed from base 1. The germline V gene (reference sequence) sets CDR1 to LNHNV and CDR2 to YYDKDF. At the junction V is shortened by 4 bases and J by 7 bases; bases outside the gene matches: 23. Tumor samples were obtained before definitive surgery or chemotherapy. Genomic DNA was extracted by the MD Anderson Biospecimen Extraction Resource, and TCR sequencing was done by the MD Anderson Cancer Genomics Laboratory. Broad study findings and their caveats: TCR repertoire analyses focused on CDR3; CDR1 and CDR2 were not analyzed. Neoantigen level correlated positively with TCR clonal relatedness, and copy number variation and mutation load from whole-genome sequencing showed a positive trend with TCR clonal relatedness. Repertoire similarity ranging from about 0.1 to 0.85 was observed between tumors from the same patient, whereas almost no similarity was observed between different patients. Bulk tumor TCR sequencing lacked spatial information, limiting insight into HGSC tumor complexity and diversity.

Recombination joined TRBV15 with TRBJ2-1; 9 junctional bases match TRBD2. What was sequenced was tumor tissue. This TCR came from a human donor with high-grade serous ovarian cancer. The DNA sequence reads TGTGCCACCAGCACCTTTATGGGGACGCGGTCGTGGCGGGAGGGGAATGAGCAGTTCTTC. It is translated as CATSTFMGTRSWREGNEQFF.